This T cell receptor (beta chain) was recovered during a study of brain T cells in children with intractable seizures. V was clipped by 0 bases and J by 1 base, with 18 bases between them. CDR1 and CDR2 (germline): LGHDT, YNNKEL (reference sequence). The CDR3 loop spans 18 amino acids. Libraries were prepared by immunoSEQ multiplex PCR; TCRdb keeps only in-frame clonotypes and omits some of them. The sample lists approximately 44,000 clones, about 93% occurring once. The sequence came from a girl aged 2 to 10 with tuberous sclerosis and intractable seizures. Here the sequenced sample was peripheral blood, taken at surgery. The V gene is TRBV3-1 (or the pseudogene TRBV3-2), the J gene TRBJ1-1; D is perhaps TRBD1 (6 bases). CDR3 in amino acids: CASSQESVWGAENTEAFF. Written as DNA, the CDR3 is TGTGCCAGCAGCCAAGAGTCCGTGTGGGGGGCGGAGAACACTGAAGCTTTCTTT.